The rows below give T cell receptor beta chains drawn from one sample of a study of blood T cell repertoires in COVID-19. Profiled with immunoSEQ multiplex PCR; TCRdb holds only in-frame clones, not every one. The sample holds fewer than 200,000 clones; 80% to 90% are singletons and the top ten take around 10%. Sequencing input: peripheral blood. These receptors all come from a woman aged 40 to 50 with COVID-19, enrolled during active disease. CDR3s include the opening cysteine and the closing phenylalanine or tryptophan. The order of the fields is CDR3 protein, CDR3 DNA, D gene, CDR3 length, J gene, V gene. A D gene is named only where the DNA matches it firmly.

CDR3: CASSHYFGALSSGNTIYF; DNA: TGTGCCAGCAGTCACTACTTTGGGGCCCTGAGCTCTGGAAACACCATATATTTT; D: -; length: 18; J: TRBJ1-3; V: TRBV6-2/TRBV6-3
CDR3: CASSWDIGELFF; DNA: TGTGCCAGCAGCTGGGACATCGGGGAGCTGTTTTTT; D: -; length: 12; J: TRBJ2-2; V: TRBV7-9
CDR3: CASRRLAATGELFF; DNA: TGTGCCAGCAGGAGGCTAGCGGCCACCGGGGAGCTGTTTTTT; D: TRBD2; length: 14; J: TRBJ2-2; V: TRBV2
CDR3: CASTGAYEQYF; DNA: TGTGCCAGCACCGGGGCCTACGAGCAGTACTTC; D: -; length: 11; J: TRBJ2-7; V: TRBV2
CDR3: CASSATGSIEAFF; DNA: TGTGCCAGCAGCGCGACAGGGAGTATTGAAGCTTTCTTT; D: TRBD1; length: 13; J: TRBJ1-1; V: TRBV12-3/TRBV12-4
CDR3: CASSLWGTGYNEQFF; DNA: TGTGCCAGCAGTTTATGGGGGACAGGGTACAATGAGCAGTTCTTC; D: TRBD1; length: 15; J: TRBJ2-1; V: TRBV28
CDR3: CASSPSGLAGFKSYNEQFF; DNA: TGTGCCAGCAGCCCGTCGGGACTAGCGGGATTCAAATCCTACAATGAGCAGTTCTTC; D: TRBD2; length: 19; J: TRBJ2-1; V: TRBV13
CDR3: CASSFSRDTEAFF; DNA: TGTGCCAGCAGTTTTTCGAGAGACACTGAAGCTTTCTTT; D: -; length: 13; J: TRBJ1-1; V: TRBV6-5
CDR3: CASIHPDRGSEAFF; DNA: TGTGCCAGCATTCACCCGGACAGGGGGTCTGAAGCTTTCTTT; D: TRBD1; length: 14; J: TRBJ1-1; V: TRBV6-5
CDR3: CAWGTVNAQPQHF; DNA: TGTGCCTGGGGGACAGTTAATGCTCAGCCCCAGCATTTT; D: TRBD1; length: 13; J: TRBJ1-5; V: TRBV30
CDR3: CASSLSPASGSTDTQYF; DNA: TGTGCCAGCAGCTTGTCCCCGGCTAGCGGGAGCACAGATACGCAGTATTTT; D: TRBD2; length: 17; J: TRBJ2-3; V: TRBV5-5